This T cell receptor beta chain came from a study of T cells in Graves' hyperthyroidism and ophthalmopathy. What was amplified from RNA transcripts were TCR beta CDR3 regions. Using the HTBI primer set, a first-round RT-PCR was run on the TCR CDR3. A single record per CDR3 protein comes from TCRdb applying MiXCR to the multiplex PCR reads. The sample consists of approximately 870,000 distinct CDR3 sequences, 38% of them appearing once. This clonotype has more than one count but fewer than ten. The material sequenced was blood. The clonotype originates from a man aged 18 to 30 with Graves' hyperthyroidism.

The CDR3 loop reads CSWAGSSGYTF. DNA of the CDR3: TGCAGCTGGGCAGGGTCGAGTGGCTACACCTTC. V is TRBV29-1 and J is TRBJ1-2; D may be TRBD1 (5 bases). Deletions cut 8 bases from V and 7 bases from J, with 14 bases between. Germline values: CDR1 SQVTM, CDR2 ANQGSEA. CDR3 size: 11 residues.